These 5 T cell receptor beta chains came from one sample sequenced in a study of T cell responses to AZD1222 COVID-19 vaccine. Profiling relied on immunoSEQ multiplex PCR, and the TCRdb table lists in-frame clones only, not all of them. Of 72,000 or so clones listed, 80% to 90% are singletons. The sample consisted of peripheral blood, taken 28 days after the second AZD1222 dose. These receptors all come from an adult who received the AZD1222 COVID-19 vaccine.

A few counts support this clone. The J gene is TRBJ2-3, the V gene TRBV30; D might be TRBD2 (5 bases). The V gene lost 5 bases and the J gene lost 4 bases, with 7 bases spanning the gap. Germline V lookup: CDR1 GTSNPN, CDR2 SVGIG (reference sequence). The CDR3 sequence is 11 residues long. The CDR3 nucleotides are TGTGCCTGGGAGCGGTCAGATACGCAGTATTTT. Protein: CAWERSDTQYF.

The chain joins TRBV25-1 to TRBJ1-5, with a weak D call TRBD1 (6 bases). CDR1 and CDR2 (germline): MGHDK, SYGVNS. The CDR3 consists of 18 residues. V lost 4 bases to trimming and J lost 1 base, with 20 bases between them. CDR3 in amino acids: CASSGRGSGFGSNQPQHF. The CDR3 DNA reads as TGTGCCAGCAGTGGCAGGGGATCGGGTTTCGGGAGCAATCAGCCCCAGCATTTT.

The chain combines TRBV13 with TRBJ1-1, with TRBD1 as a possible D gene (5 bases). V shed 1 base and J shed 7 bases, with 16 bases lying between them. CDR1 and CDR2 (germline): PRHDT, FYEKMQ (reference sequence). CDR3 length: 15 amino acids. The CDR3 protein is CASSLALGDPLEAFF. The CDR3 DNA is TGTGCCAGCAGCTTAGCACTGGGGGATCCCCTTGAAGCTTTCTTT.

This clone was detected a few times. The DNA for the CDR3 is TGTGCCAGCAGCGATCCCGAGCAGCCGGGCTACGAGCAGTACTTC. Its protein product is CASSDPEQPGYEQYF. This sequence joins TRBV7-9 and TRBJ2-7; D uncertain. There are 15 residues in the CDR3. V lost 5 bases, J lost 3 bases, and 17 bases lay in between. CDR1 and CDR2 from the germline V gene are SEHNR and FQNEAQ (reference sequence).

J is TRBJ2-2 and V is TRBV27; D is perhaps TRBD1 (6 bases). Trimming removed 8 bases at V and 5 bases at J, with 21 bases between. Germline V gene lookup returns CDR1 MNHEY and CDR2 SMNVEV (reference sequence). The CDR3 has 16 amino acids. The CDR3 spells CASSTGTDFWTGELFF. The CDR3 nucleotides read TGTGCCAGCTCCACAGGGACCGACTTTTGGACCGGGGAGCTGTTTTTT.